The 13 T cell receptor beta chains reported below all come from one sample, sequenced in a study of shared clonotypes between healthy human individuals. Naive CD8 cells comprised CD45RO-negative, CCR7-positively selected cells, excluding terminally differentiated effector memory CD45RA+ cells. Method: immunoSEQ multiplex PCR; TCRdb's copy keeps in-frame clones and lacks some. The sample contains 1.5 million to 2.5 million clones, over 85% of which appear only once. The sequenced sample was naive CD8+ T cells sorted from blood. All receptors come from a man younger than 30 in good health.

Worth noting for this clone: Additional DNA sequences in this sample encode the identical CDR3. V gene TRBV18 combines with J gene TRBJ2-3; D not certain. Per germline, CDR1 KGHSH and CDR2 LQKENI. Trimming took off 0 bases at V and 1 base at J, with 5 bases between the two ends. This CDR3 has 14 amino acids. The CDR3 here is CASSPPRGTDTQYF. CDR3 in DNA: TGTGCCAGCTCACCACCGAGAGGCACAGATACGCAGTATTTT.

The V call is TRBV28, the J call TRBJ2-7; 10 bases line up with TRBD1. Germline V gene sequence: CDR1 MDHEN, CDR2 SYDVKM. With V trimmed by 2 bases and J by 3 bases, 7 bases remained unmatched. The CDR3 is made up of 16 amino acids. The CDR3 loop is CASSLSRTGGNYEQYF. The CDR3 bases are TGTGCCAGCAGTTTAAGCCGGACAGGGGGGAACTACGAGCAGTACTTC.

CDR3 nucleotide sequence: TGTGCCAGCAGGACCGCTAGGAGCTCCTACGAGCAGTACTTC. Its translation: CASRTARSSYEQYF. The chain couples TRBV27 to TRBJ2-7; D remains ambiguous. Per the germline V gene, CDR1 is MNHEY and CDR2 is SMNVEV (reference sequence). Deletions cut 6 bases from V and 0 bases from J, with 12 bases between. The CDR3 runs 14 residues.

The gene calls are TRBV4-1 and TRBJ2-5; tentative D call: TRBD2 (5 bases). There are 14 residues in the CDR3. CDR1 and CDR2 (germline): MGHRA, YSYEKL. Trimming took 3 bases from V and 2 from J, leaving 10 bases between them. CDR3 amino acids: CASSQYSGQETQYF. CDR3 nucleotides: TGCGCCAGCAGCCAGTACTCGGGGCAAGAGACCCAGTACTTC.

This clone was seen only once. The chain links TRBV27 to TRBJ1-5; weak D call: TRBD1 (5 bases). CDR3 size: 13 residues. Trimming took off 9 bases at V and 6 bases at J, with 15 bases between the two ends. CDR1 and CDR2 (germline): MNHEY, SMNVEV (reference sequence). The CDR3 here is CASSSGQSQPQHF. CDR3 DNA: TGTGCCAGTTCCTCAGGGCAGAGTCAGCCCCAGCATTTT.

The chain couples TRBV7-9 to TRBJ2-7, with D possibly matching TRBD1 (7 bases). V lost 3 bases to trimming and J lost 5 bases, with 14 bases between them. Germline CDR1 and CDR2: SEHNR and FQNEAQ (reference sequence). The CDR3 runs 14 residues. CDR3 region: CASSFQGGSDEQYF. CDR3 sequence (DNA): TGTGCCAGCAGCTTTCAGGGGGGATCGGACGAGCAGTACTTC.

The chain uses TRBV4-1 and TRBJ2-1; D may be TRBD1 or TRBD2 (5 bases each). V was trimmed by 3 bases and J by 10 bases, leaving 10 bases between them. Germline CDR1 reads MGHRA; CDR2 reads YSYEKL. CDR3 length: 12 amino acids. CDR3 in amino acids: CASSHVGAEQFF. In DNA, the CDR3 is TGCGCCAGCAGCCACGTCGGGGCCGAGCAGTTCTTC.

J is TRBJ2-3 and V is TRBV6-1; D gene ambiguous. Germline loops: CDR1 MNHNS, CDR2 SASEGT. The V and J ends lost 5 bases and 4 bases respectively, with 7 bases between them. The CDR3 sequence is 12 residues long. CDR3 sequence: CASSRMPDTQYF. CDR3 DNA sequence: TGTGCCAGCAGTAGGATGCCAGATACGCAGTATTTT.

The chain uses TRBV7-8 and TRBJ2-5, with D maybe TRBD1 (5 bases). Germline V lookup: CDR1 SGHVS, CDR2 FQNEAQ. This CDR3 spans 14 amino acids. Trimming stripped 4 bases from V and 1 base from J, with 10 bases between. The CDR3 loop is CASSYIGVQETQYF. DNA of the CDR3: TGTGCCAGCAGCTACATAGGGGTCCAAGAGACCCAGTACTTC.

As for this clone: This CDR3 is also generated by other DNA sequences in the sample. The chain couples TRBV9 to TRBJ2-7; D may correspond to TRBD1 or TRBD2 (6 bases each). Germline V gene lookup returns CDR1 SGDLS and CDR2 YYNGEE. The V end was cut by 2 bases, the J end by 1 base, with 10 bases between. This CDR3 has 14 residues. The CDR3 is CASSVGGNSYEQYF. CDR3 nucleotides: TGTGCCAGCAGCGTGGGGGGCAATTCCTACGAGCAGTACTTC. Complete variable domain (other parts from reference TRBV9 and TRBJ2-7): DSGVTQTPKHLITATGQRVTLRCSPRSGDLSVYWYQQSLDQGLQFLIQYYNGEERAKGNILERFSAQQFPDLHSELNLSSLELGDSALYFCASSVGGNSYEQYFGPGTRLTVT.

The chain has TRBV5-4 and TRBJ2-1; D is undetermined. This CDR3 is 14 amino acids long. Germline V lookup: CDR1 SGHNT, CDR2 YYREEE (reference sequence). Trimming left V 0 bases short and J 5 bases short, with 9 bases between. CDR3 sequence: CASSLEAHNNEQFF. CDR3 coding DNA: TGTGCCAGCAGCTTGGAGGCTCATAACAATGAGCAGTTCTTC.

There are a few counts of this clone. The rearrangement joins TRBV30 to TRBJ1-1; unclear D gene. The V end lost 0 bases, the J end lost 1 base, and 21 bases lay between the germline ends. The CDR3 length is 18 residues. Germline V lookup: CDR1 GTSNPN, CDR2 SVGIG (reference sequence). CDR3 sequence: CAWSVLSNEGRGNTEAFF. CDR3 nucleotides: TGTGCCTGGAGTGTACTGTCGAACGAGGGCCGGGGGAACACTGAAGCTTTCTTT.

V gene TRBV13 combines with J gene TRBJ2-3; 9 positions match TRBD2. Germline V lookup: CDR1 PRHDT, CDR2 FYEKMQ (reference sequence). The V and J ends lost 7 bases and 0 bases, in that order; junction bases with no gene match: 2. This CDR3 has 14 residues. CDR3 protein: CASTLAGSTDTQYF. CDR3 bases: TGTGCCAGCACCCTAGCGGGGAGCACAGATACGCAGTATTTT. Drawing the rest from reference TRBV13 and TRBJ2-3, the complete variable domain is AAGVIQSPRHLIKEKRETATLKCYPIPRHDTVYWYQQGPGQDPQFLISFYEKMQSDKGSIPDRFSAQQFSDYHSELNMSSLELGDSALYFCASTLAGSTDTQYFGPGTRLTVL.